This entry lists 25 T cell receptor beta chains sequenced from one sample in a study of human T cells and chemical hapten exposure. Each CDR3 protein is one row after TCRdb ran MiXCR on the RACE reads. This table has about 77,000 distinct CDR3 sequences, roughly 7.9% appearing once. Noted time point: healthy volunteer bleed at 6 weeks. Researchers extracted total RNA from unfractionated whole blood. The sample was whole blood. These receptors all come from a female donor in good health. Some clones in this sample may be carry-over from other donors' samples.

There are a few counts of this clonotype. The DNA for the CDR3 is TGCAGTGCTAGAGCCTTCTTCTCGGGTGGTAATTCACCCCTCCACTTT. This sequence encodes CSARAFFSGGNSPLHF. V usage is TRBV20-1 and J usage is TRBJ1-6, with D hard to call. This CDR3 has 16 residues. Trimming pared 1 base from V and 6 bases from J, leaving 16 bases between. Germline values: CDR1 DFQATT, CDR2 SNEGSKA (reference sequence).

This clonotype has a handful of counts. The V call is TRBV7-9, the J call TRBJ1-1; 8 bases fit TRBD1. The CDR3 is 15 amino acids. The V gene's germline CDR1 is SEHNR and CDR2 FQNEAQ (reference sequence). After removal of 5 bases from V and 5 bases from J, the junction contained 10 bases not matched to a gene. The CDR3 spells CASSPTTGVGTEAFF. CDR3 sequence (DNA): TGTGCCAGCAGCCCAACGACAGGGGTAGGAACTGAAGCTTTCTTT.

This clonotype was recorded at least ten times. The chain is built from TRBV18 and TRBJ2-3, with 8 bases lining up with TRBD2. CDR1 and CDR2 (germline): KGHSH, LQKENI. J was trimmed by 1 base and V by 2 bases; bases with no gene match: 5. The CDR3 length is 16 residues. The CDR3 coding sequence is TGTGCCAGCTCACCATCGGGGGGGCCTGGCACAGATACGCAGTATTTT. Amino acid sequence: CASSPSGGPGTDTQYF.

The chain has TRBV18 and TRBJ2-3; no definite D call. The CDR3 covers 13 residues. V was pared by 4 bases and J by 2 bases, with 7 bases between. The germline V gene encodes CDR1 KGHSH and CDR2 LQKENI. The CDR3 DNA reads TGTGCCAGCTCACAGGTTCCCACAGATACGCAGTATTTT. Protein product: CASSQVPTDTQYF.

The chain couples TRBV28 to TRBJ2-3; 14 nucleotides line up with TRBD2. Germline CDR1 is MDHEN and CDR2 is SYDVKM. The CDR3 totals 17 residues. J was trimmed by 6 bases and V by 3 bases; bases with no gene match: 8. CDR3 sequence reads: CASSFRLAGGLLDTQYF. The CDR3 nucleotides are TGTGCCAGCAGTTTTAGACTAGCGGGGGGGCTTTTGGATACGCAGTATTTT.

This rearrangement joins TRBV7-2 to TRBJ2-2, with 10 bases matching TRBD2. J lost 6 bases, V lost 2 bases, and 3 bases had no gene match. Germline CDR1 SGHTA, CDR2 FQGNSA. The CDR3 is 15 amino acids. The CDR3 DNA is TGTGCCAGCAGCTTACCAAGCGGGGGGGCCGGGGAGCTGTTTTTT. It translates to CASSLPSGGAGELFF.

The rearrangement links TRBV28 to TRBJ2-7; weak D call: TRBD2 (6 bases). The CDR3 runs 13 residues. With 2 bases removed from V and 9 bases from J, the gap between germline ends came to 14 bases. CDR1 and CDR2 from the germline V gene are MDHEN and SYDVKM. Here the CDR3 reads CASSLPTRRGQYF. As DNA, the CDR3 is TGTGCCAGCAGTTTACCCACAAGGCGGGGGCAGTACTTC. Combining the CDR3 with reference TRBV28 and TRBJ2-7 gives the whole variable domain DVKVTQSSRYLVKRTGEKVFLECVQDMDHENMFWYRQDPGLGLRLIYFSYDVKMKEKGDIPEGYSVSREKKERFSLILESASTNQTSMYLCASSLPTRRGQYFGPGTRLTVT.

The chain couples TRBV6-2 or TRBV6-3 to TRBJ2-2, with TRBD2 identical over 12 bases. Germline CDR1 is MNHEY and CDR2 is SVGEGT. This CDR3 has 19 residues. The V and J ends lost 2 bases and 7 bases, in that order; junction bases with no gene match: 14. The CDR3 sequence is CASSYPRLAGAAWGGELFF. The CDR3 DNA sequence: TGTGCCAGCAGTTACCCGAGACTAGCGGGGGCCGCGTGGGGCGGGGAGCTGTTTTTT.

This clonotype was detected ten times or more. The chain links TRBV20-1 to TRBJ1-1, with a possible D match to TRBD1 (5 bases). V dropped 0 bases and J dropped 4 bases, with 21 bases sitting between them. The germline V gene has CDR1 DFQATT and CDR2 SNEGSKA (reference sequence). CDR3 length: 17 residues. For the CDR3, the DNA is TGCAGTGCTAGAGATGGGCTTTTCGGGGCAGGGCTCACTGAAGCTTTCTTT. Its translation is CSARDGLFGAGLTEAFF.

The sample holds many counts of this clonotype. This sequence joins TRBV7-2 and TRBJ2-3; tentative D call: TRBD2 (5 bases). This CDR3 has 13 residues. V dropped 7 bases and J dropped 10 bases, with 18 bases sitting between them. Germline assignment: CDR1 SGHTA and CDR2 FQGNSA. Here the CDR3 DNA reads TGTGCCAGCACGTCCCCAGGACTTTGGGCGCAGTATTTT. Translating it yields CASTSPGLWAQYF.

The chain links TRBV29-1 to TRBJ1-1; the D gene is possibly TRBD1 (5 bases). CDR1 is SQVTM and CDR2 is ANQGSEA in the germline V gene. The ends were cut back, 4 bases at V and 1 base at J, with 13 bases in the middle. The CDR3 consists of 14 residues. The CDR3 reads CSVAYGAGNTEAFF. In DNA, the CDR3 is TGCAGCGTTGCTTATGGGGCAGGGAACACTGAAGCTTTCTTT.

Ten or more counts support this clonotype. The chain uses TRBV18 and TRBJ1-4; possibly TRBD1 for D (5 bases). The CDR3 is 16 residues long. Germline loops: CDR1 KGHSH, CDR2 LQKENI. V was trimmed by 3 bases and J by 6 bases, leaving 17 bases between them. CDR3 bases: TGTGCCAGCTCACCCGTTTTCCAGGACAACTATGAAAAACTGTTTTTT. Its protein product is CASSPVFQDNYEKLFF.

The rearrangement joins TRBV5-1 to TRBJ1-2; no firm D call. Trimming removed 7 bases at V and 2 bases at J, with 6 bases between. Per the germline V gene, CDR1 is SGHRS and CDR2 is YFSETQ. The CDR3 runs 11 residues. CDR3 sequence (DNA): TGCGCCAGCGGCTCCAACTATGGCTACACCTTC. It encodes CASGSNYGYTF.

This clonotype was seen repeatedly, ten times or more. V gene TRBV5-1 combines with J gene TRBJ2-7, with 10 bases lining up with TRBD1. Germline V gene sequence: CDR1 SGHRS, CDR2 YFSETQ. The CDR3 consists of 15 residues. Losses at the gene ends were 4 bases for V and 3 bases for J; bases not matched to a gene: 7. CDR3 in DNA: TGCGCCAGCAGCCCGCAGACAGGGGGCGTCTACGAGCAGTACTTC. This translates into CASSPQTGGVYEQYF.

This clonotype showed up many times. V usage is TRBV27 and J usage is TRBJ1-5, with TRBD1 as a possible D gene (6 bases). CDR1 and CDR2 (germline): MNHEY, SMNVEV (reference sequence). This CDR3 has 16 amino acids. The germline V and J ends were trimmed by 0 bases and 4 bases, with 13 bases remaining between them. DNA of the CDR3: TGTGCCAGCAGTTTATCCCCAGGGGTGGGGAATCAGCCCCAGCATTTT. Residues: CASSLSPGVGNQPQHF.

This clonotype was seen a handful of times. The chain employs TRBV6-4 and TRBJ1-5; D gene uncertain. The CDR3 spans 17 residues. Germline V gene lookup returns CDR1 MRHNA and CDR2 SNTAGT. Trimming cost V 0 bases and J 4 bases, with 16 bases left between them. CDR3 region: CASSDSEPHPVNQPQHF. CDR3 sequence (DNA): TGTGCCAGCAGTGACTCTGAGCCCCACCCGGTTAATCAGCCCCAGCATTTT.

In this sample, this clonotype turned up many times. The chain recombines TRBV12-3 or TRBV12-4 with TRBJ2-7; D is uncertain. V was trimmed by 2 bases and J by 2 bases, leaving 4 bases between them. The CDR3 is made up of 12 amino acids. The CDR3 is CASSLRPYEQYF. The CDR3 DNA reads TGTGCCAGCAGTTTAAGGCCCTACGAGCAGTACTTC.

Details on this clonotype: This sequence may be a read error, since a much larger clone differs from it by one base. The CDR3 region is CASRQYGDTPIF. DNA of the CDR3: TGCGCCAGCAGACAATACGGGGACACCCCGATTTTC. The rearrangement links TRBV4-3 to TRBJ1-2, with D maybe TRBD1 (6 bases). The CDR3 totals 12 residues. The germline gives CDR1 LGHNA, CDR2 YSLEER.

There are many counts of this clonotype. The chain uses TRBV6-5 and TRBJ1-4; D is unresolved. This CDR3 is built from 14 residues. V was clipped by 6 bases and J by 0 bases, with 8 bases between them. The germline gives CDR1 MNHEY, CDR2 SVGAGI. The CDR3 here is CASSSSATNEKLFF. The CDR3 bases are TGTGCCAGCAGCAGCAGCGCAACTAATGAAAAACTGTTTTTT.

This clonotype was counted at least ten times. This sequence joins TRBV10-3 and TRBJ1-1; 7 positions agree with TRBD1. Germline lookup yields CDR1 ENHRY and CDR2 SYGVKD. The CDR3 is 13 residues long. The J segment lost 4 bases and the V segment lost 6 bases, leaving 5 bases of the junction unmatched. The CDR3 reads CAIRRQGGTEAFF. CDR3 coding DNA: TGTGCCATCAGACGACAGGGAGGCACTGAAGCTTTCTTT.

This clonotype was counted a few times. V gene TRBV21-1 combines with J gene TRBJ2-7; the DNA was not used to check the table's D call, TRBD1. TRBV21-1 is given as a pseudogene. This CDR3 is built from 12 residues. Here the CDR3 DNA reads TGTGCCAGCACAGGGGGAATCAACGAGCAGTACTTC. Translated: CASTGGINEQYF.

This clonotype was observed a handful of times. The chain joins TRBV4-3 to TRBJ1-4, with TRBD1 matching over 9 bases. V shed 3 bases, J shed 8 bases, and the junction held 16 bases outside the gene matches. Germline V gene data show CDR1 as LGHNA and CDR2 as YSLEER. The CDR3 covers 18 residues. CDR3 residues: CASSHLDFRTGVREKLFF. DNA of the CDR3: TGCGCCAGCAGCCACCTAGATTTCAGGACAGGGGTGAGGGAAAAACTGTTTTTT.

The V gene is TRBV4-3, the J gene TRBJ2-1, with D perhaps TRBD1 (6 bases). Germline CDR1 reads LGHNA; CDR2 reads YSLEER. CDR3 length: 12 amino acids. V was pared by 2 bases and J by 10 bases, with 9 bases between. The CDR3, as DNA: TGCGCCAGCAGCCAAACAGGGTTAGAGCAGTTCTTC. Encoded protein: CASSQTGLEQFF.

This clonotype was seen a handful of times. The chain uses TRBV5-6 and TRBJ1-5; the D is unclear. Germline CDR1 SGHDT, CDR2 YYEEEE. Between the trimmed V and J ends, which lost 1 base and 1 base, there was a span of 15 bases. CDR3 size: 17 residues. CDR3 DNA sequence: TGTGCCAGCAGCTTGAGTTTTGGCAGGCGAAGCAATCAGCCCCAGCATTTT. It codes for CASSLSFGRRSNQPQHF. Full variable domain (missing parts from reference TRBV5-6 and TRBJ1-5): DAGVTQSPTHLIKTRGQQVTLRCSPKSGHDTVSWYQQALGQGPQFIFQYYEEEERQRGNFPDRFSGHQFPNYSSELNVNALLLGDSALYLCASSLSFGRRSNQPQHFGDGTRLSIL.

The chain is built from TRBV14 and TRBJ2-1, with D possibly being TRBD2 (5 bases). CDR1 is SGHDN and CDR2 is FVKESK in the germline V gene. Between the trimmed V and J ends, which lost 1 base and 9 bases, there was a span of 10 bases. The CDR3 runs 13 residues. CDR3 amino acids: CASSQVPRGEQFF. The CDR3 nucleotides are TGTGCCAGCAGCCAAGTTCCCCGGGGTGAGCAGTTCTTC.